This T cell receptor beta chain was sequenced for a study of Ad26.COV2.S vaccination and SARS-CoV-2 variants. General study points: It was vaccine recipients, not placebo recipients, who had the higher spike-specific TCR breadth.

TCRdb keeps only in-frame clones here, not all; method: immunoSEQ multiplex PCR. This repertoire shows 300,000 to 350,000 clones, under 90% found once; its top ten account for 5.5%. The CDR3 length is 15 residues. V shed 6 bases, J shed 7 bases, and the junction held 12 bases outside the gene matches. Germline CDR1 reads SNHLY; CDR2 reads FYNNEI. To note about this clone: What it binds is not known.

The treatment is: about 20 received Ad26.COV2.S at low or high dose, single or two shots; about 5 received placebo; per-sample allocation not given. Vaccine and placebo recipients were sampled on day 63 after the first injection. The receptor was derived from a person aged 18-60 years who received the Ad26.COV2.S COVID-19 vaccine or a placebo. The rearrangement links TRBV2 to TRBJ1-5, with 7 bases matching TRBD1. Sequencing used peripheral blood, obtained in a trial of Ad26.COV2.S vaccine versus placebo. The CDR3 sequence is CASSGEGAWGQPQHF. In DNA, the CDR3 is TGTGCCAGCAGCGGAGAGGGGGCCTGGGGGCAGCCCCAGCATTTT.